This T cell receptor beta chain was obtained from a study of T cells after yellow fever vaccination. General study points: Clonotypes found in both CD4 and CD8 compartments made up a small share.

TCRdb reprocessed the 5' RACE reads via MiXCR and lists one record per CDR3 protein. This table holds under 600,000 distinct CDR3 sequences, roughly 14% found once. V shed 0 bases and J shed 1 base, with 16 bases lying between them. Germline CDR1 reads SGHRS; CDR2 reads YFSETQ. The CDR3 is 17 amino acids. In regard to this clonotype: Its antigen is not known.

This clonotype was sampled from a young man who received the YFV17D yellow fever vaccine. This chain joins TRBV5-1 and TRBJ1-1; unclear D gene. The material was PBMCs, obtained on the day of the yellow fever booster vaccination. In nucleotides, the CDR3 is TGCGCCAGCAGCTTGGATAGAACAGCCAGGCAGAACACTGAAGCTTTCTTT. This encodes CASSLDRTARQNTEAFF.